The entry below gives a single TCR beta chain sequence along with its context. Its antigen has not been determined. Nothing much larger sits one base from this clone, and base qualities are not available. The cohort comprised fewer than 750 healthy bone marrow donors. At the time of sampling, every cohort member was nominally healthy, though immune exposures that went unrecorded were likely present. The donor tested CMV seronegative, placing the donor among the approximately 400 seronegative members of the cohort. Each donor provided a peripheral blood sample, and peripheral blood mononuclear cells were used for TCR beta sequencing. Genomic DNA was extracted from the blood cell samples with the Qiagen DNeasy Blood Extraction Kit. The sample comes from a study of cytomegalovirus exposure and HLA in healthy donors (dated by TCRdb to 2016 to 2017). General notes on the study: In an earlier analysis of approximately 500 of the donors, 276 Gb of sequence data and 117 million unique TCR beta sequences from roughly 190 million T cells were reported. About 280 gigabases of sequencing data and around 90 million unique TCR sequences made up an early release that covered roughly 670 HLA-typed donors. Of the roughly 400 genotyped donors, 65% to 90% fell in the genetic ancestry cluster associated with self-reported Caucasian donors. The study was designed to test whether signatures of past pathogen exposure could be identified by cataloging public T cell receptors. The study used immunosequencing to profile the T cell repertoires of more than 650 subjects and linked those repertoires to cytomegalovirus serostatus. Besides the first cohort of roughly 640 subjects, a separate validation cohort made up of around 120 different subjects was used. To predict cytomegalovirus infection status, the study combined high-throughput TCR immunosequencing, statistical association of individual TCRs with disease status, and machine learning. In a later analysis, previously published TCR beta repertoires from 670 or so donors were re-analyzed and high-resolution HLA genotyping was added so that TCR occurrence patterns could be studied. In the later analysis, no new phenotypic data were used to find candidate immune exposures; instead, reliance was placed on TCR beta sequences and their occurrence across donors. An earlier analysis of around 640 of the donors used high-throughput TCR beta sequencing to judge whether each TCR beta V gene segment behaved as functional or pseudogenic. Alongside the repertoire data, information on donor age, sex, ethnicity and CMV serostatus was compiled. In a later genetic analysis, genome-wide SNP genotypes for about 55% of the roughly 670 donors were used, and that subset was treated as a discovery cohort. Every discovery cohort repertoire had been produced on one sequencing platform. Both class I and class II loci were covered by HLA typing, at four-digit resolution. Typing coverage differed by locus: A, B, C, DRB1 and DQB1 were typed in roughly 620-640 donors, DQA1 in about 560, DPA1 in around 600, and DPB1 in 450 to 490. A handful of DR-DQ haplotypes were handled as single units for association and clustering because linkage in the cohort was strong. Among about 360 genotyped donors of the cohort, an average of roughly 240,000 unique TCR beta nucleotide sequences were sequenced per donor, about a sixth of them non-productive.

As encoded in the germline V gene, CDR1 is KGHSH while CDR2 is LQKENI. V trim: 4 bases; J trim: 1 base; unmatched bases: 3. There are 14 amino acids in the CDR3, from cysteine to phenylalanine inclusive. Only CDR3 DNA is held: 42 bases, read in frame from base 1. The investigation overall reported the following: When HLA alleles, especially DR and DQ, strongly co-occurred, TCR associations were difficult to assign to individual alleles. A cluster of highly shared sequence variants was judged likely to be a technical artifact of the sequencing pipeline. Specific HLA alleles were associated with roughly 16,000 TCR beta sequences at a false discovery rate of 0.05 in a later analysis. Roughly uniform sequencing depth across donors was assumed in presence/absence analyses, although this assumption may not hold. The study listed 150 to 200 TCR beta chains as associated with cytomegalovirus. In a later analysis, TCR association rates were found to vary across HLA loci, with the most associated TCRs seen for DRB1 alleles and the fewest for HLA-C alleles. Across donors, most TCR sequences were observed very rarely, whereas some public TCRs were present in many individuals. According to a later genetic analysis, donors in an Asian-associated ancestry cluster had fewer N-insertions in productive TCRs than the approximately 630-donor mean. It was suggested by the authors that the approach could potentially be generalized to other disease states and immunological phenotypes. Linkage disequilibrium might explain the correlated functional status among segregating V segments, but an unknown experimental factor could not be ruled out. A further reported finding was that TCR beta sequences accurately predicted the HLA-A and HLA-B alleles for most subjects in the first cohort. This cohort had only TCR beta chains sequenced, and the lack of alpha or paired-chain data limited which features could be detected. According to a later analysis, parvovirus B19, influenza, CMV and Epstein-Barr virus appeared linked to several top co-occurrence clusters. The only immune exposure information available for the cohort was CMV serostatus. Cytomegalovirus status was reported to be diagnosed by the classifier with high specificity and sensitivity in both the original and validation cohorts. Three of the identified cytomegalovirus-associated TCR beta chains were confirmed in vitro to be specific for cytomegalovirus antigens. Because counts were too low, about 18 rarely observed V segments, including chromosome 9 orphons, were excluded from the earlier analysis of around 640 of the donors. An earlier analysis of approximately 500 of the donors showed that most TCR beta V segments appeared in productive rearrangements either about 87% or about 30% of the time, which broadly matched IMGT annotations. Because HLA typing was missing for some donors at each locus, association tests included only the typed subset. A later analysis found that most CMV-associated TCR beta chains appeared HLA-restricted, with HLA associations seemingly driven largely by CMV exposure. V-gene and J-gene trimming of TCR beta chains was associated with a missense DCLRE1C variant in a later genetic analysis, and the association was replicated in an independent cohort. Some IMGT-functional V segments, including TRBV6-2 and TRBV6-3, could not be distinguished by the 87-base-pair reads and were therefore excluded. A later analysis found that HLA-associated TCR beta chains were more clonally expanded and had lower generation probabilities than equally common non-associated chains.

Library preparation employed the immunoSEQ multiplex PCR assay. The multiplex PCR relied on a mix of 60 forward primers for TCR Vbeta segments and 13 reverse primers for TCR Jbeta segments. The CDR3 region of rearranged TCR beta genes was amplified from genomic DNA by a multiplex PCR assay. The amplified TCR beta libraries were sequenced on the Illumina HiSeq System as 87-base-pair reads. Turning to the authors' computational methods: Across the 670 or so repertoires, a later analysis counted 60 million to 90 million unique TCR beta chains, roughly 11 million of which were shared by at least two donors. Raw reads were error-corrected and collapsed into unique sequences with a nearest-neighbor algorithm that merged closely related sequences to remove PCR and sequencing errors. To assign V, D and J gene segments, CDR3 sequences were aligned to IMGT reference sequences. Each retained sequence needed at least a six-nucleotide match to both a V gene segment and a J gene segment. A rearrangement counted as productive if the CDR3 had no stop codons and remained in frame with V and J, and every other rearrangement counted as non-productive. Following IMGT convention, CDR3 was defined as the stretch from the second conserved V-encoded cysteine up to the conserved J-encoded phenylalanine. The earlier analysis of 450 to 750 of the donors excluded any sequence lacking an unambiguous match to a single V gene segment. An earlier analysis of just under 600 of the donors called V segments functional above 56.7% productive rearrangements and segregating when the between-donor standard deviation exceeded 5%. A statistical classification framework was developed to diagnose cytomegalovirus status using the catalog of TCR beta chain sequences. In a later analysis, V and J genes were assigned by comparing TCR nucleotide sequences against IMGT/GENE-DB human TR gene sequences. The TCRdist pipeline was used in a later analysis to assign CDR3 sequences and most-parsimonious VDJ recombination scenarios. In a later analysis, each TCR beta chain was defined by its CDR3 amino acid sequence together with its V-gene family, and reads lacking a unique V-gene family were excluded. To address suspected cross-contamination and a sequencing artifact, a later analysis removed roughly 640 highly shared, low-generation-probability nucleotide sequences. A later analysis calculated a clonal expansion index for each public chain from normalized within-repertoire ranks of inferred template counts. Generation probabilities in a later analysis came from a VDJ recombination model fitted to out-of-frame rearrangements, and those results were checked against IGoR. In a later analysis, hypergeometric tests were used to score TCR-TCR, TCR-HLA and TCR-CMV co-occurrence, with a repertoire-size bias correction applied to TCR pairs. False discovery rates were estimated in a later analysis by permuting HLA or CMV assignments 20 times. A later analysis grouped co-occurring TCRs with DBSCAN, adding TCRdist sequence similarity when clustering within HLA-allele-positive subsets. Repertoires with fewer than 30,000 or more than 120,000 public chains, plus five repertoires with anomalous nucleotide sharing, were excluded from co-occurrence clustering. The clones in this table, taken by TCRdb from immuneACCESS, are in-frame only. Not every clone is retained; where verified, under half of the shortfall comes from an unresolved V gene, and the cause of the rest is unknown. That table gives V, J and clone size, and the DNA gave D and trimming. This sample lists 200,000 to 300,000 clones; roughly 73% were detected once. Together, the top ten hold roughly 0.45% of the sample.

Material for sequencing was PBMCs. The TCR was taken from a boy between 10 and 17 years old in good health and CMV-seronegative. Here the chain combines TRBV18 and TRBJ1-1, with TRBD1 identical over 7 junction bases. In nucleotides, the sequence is TGTGCCAGCTCACAAAGGGACAGGAACACTGAAGCTTTCTTT. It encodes CASSQRDRNTEAFF.